The rows below give T cell receptor beta chains drawn from one sample of a study of tumor-infiltrating lymphocytes in localized non-small cell lung cancer. The data were produced by immunoSEQ multiplex PCR, yet TCRdb's version contains in-frame clones alone and is incomplete. The sample carries more than 15,000 clones, under 75% recorded once. Sequencing used lung tumor tissue. The receptors here all came from a human donor with non-small cell lung cancer. Each CDR3 is given with its conserved first and last residue. D genes are given only for firm matches. Expanded clones are given a class, and other clones once, few, many or no size at all.

length: 15
V: TRBV7-9
D: -
size: -
J: TRBJ1-6
DNA: TGTGCCAGCACCCGGGCCGGACAGCGCAATTCACCCCTCCACTTT
CDR3: CASTRAGQRNSPLHF

length: 14
V: TRBV9
D: TRBD2
size: few
J: TRBJ2-3
DNA: TGTGCCAGCAGCCGGGGGGGAGGGCGAGATACGCAGTATTTT
CDR3: CASSRGGGRDTQYF

length: 12
V: TRBV19
D: -
size: -
J: TRBJ1-5
DNA: TGTGCCAGTAAACGGACCTTAGGGGCCCAGCATTTT
CDR3: CASKRTLGAQHF

length: 12
V: TRBV30
D: -
size: -
J: TRBJ1-5
DNA: TGTGCCTGGAAGCAGGGCAATCAGCCCCAGCATTTT
CDR3: CAWKQGNQPQHF

length: 13
V: TRBV28
D: -
size: -
J: TRBJ2-5
DNA: TGTGCCAGCAGTCCCTCCGGTCTGGAGACCCAGTACTTC
CDR3: CASSPSGLETQYF

length: 14
V: TRBV29-1
D: TRBD2
size: -
J: TRBJ2-2
DNA: TGCAGCGTCGCGGACACGGGGGGCACCGGGGAGCTGTTTTTT
CDR3: CSVADTGGTGELFF

length: 14
V: TRBV7-3
D: TRBD2
size: -
J: TRBJ2-1
DNA: TGTGCCAGCAGCTTGGGGACTAGCGGGAGGAGGCAGTTCTTC
CDR3: CASSLGTSGRRQFF

length: 15
V: TRBV28
D: -
size: -
J: TRBJ1-2
DNA: TGTGCCAGCAGTTTAAGGGGCAGGAGAAACTATGGCTACACCTTC
CDR3: CASSLRGRRNYGYTF

length: 17
V: TRBV12-5
D: TRBD1
size: -
J: TRBJ1-5
DNA: TGTGCTAGTGGACGACCAGGGCAGAGGGACAGTAATCAGCCCCAGCATTTT
CDR3: CASGRPGQRDSNQPQHF

length: 15
V: TRBV7-8
D: -
size: -
J: TRBJ1-1
DNA: TGTGCCAGCAGCTTAGTAGGGAGGGGAAACACTGAAGCTTTCTTT
CDR3: CASSLVGRGNTEAFF

length: 14
V: TRBV19
D: TRBD1
size: -
J: TRBJ1-3
DNA: TGTGCCAGTAGGACACAGGGGACTGGAAACACCATATATTTT
CDR3: CASRTQGTGNTIYF

length: 16
V: TRBV4-2
D: TRBD1
size: few
J: TRBJ1-1
DNA: TGTGCCAGCAGCACCCGACAGGGGCTGATGAACACTGAAGCTTTCTTT
CDR3: CASSTRQGLMNTEAFF

length: 14
V: TRBV11-3
D: TRBD2
size: once
J: TRBJ2-5
DNA: TGTGCCAGCAGCCGGCGGGGGGGGGCAGAGACCCAGTACTTC
CDR3: CASSRRGGAETQYF

length: 16
V: TRBV19
D: -
size: -
J: TRBJ1-4
DNA: TGTGCCAGTAGTATAGATCTCCGGCGAACTAATGAAAAACTGTTTTTT
CDR3: CASSIDLRRTNEKLFF

length: 13
V: TRBV19
D: -
size: -
J: TRBJ1-3
DNA: TGTGCCACCGGTGGACAATACGGAAACACCATATATTTT
CDR3: CATGGQYGNTIYF

length: 14
V: TRBV28
D: TRBD1
size: -
J: TRBJ1-2
DNA: TGTGCCAGCAGTTTATCCCGGACAGGGGTAGGCTACACCTTC
CDR3: CASSLSRTGVGYTF

length: 13
V: TRBV11-3
D: -
size: once
J: TRBJ2-1
DNA: TGTGCCAGCAGCTTACTATTCTACAATGAGCAGTTCTTC
CDR3: CASSLLFYNEQFF

length: 14
V: TRBV28
D: -
size: -
J: TRBJ2-3
DNA: TGTGCCAGCAGTTCCCGCGTTAGCGGAGATACGCAGTATTTT
CDR3: CASSSRVSGDTQYF

length: 11
V: TRBV20-1
D: TRBD1
size: -
J: TRBJ2-5
DNA: TGCAGTGCTCACAGGGGAGAGACCCAGTACTTC
CDR3: CSAHRGETQYF

length: 14
V: TRBV11-2
D: -
size: few
J: TRBJ2-7
DNA: TGTGCCAGCAGCTGGTCGGGGGAGGCCTACGAGCAGTACTTC
CDR3: CASSWSGEAYEQYF

length: 15
V: TRBV19
D: TRBD2
size: few
J: TRBJ2-7
DNA: TGTGCCAGTAGTCCATGGGGGGGAATCCCCAAGGAGCAGTACTTC
CDR3: CASSPWGGIPKEQYF

length: 12
V: TRBV4-1
D: -
size: -
J: TRBJ1-5
DNA: TGCGCCAGCAGCCAAGAGGGACAGCCCCAGCATTTT
CDR3: CASSQEGQPQHF

length: 13
V: TRBV5-4
D: -
size: -
J: TRBJ2-2
DNA: TGTGCCAGCAGCAATGTGAACACCGGGGAGCTGTTTTTT
CDR3: CASSNVNTGELFF

length: 14
V: TRBV15
D: TRBD1
size: few
J: TRBJ1-3
DNA: TGTGCCACCAGCCCATGGGACAGAAGAAACACCATATATTTT
CDR3: CATSPWDRRNTIYF

length: 14
V: TRBV14
D: -
size: few
J: TRBJ1-3
DNA: TGTGCCAGCAGCCAAGTAGGGACTGGAAACACCATATATTTT
CDR3: CASSQVGTGNTIYF

length: 16
V: TRBV7-9
D: -
size: -
J: TRBJ1-6
DNA: TGTGCCAGCAGCTCGGGGGCAGGATTCTATAATTCACCCCTCCACTTT
CDR3: CASSSGAGFYNSPLHF

length: 16
V: TRBV7-2
D: TRBD2
size: -
J: TRBJ2-7
DNA: TGTGCCAGCAGCTTAAGCCCGGCTAGCGGGAGTCGCGAGCAGTACTTC
CDR3: CASSLSPASGSREQYF

length: 15
V: TRBV15
D: -
size: few
J: TRBJ1-3
DNA: TGTGCCACCAGCCTGGACCGGGTCTCTGGAAACACCATATATTTT
CDR3: CATSLDRVSGNTIYF

length: 15
V: TRBV6-5
D: TRBD1
size: -
J: TRBJ2-1
DNA: TGTGCCAGCAGATCCGACAGGGGCCCCAACAATGAGCAGTTCTTC
CDR3: CASRSDRGPNNEQFF

length: 17
V: TRBV10-3
D: TRBD2
size: -
J: TRBJ2-6
DNA: TGTGCCATCAGTGAGGCGACTAGCTCCTCTGGGGCCAACGTCCTGACTTTC
CDR3: CAISEATSSSGANVLTF

length: 14
V: TRBV19
D: TRBD2
size: -
J: TRBJ2-4
DNA: TGTGCCAGTAGCCCCACTAGCGGGAGAAACATTCAGTACTTC
CDR3: CASSPTSGRNIQYF

length: 14
V: TRBV5-4
D: TRBD2
size: -
J: TRBJ2-5
DNA: TGTGCCAGCGGGACTAGCGGGGGGCGGGAGACCCAGTACTTC
CDR3: CASGTSGGRETQYF

length: 15
V: TRBV4-1
D: TRBD1
size: once
J: TRBJ2-3
DNA: TGCGCCAGCACCACGGGACAGGGGGCGGCAGATACGCAGTATTTT
CDR3: CASTTGQGAADTQYF

length: 17
V: TRBV5-4
D: TRBD2
size: once
J: TRBJ2-3
DNA: TGTGCCAGCAGCTTGGCCCAACTAGCGTACCCCACAGATACGCAGTATTTT
CDR3: CASSLAQLAYPTDTQYF

length: 15
V: TRBV11-2
D: TRBD2
size: -
J: TRBJ2-1
DNA: TGTGCCAGCAGCCCGGACAGCGGGAGGTACAATGAGCAGTTCTTC
CDR3: CASSPDSGRYNEQFF

length: 15
V: TRBV19
D: TRBD2
size: -
J: TRBJ2-2
DNA: TGTGCCAGTAGTCTCTTAGCGGGGGCGACCGGGGAGCTGTTTTTT
CDR3: CASSLLAGATGELFF

length: 16
V: TRBV7-2
D: TRBD1
size: -
J: TRBJ1-2
DNA: TGTGCCAGCAGCTTATTGACAGGGGGTGGGGACTATGGCTACACCTTC
CDR3: CASSLLTGGGDYGYTF

length: 15
V: TRBV7-9
D: TRBD1
size: -
J: TRBJ1-6
DNA: TGTGCCAGCAGCTTATCAGGACAGGGGAATTCACCCCTCCACTTT
CDR3: CASSLSGQGNSPLHF

length: 13
V: TRBV28
D: -
size: -
J: TRBJ2-5
DNA: TGTGCCAGTTCAATACTACGGAGGGAGACCCAGTACTTC
CDR3: CASSILRRETQYF

length: 11
V: TRBV30
D: -
size: -
J: TRBJ2-1
DNA: TGTGCCTGGAGTCGGGAAGGTGAGCAGTTCTTC
CDR3: CAWSREGEQFF

length: 13
V: TRBV14
D: -
size: once
J: TRBJ2-7
DNA: TGTGCCAGCAGCCAAGATCGGTGCACGGGGCAGTACTTC
CDR3: CASSQDRCTGQYF

length: 13
V: TRBV2
D: -
size: -
J: TRBJ2-5
DNA: TGTGCCAGCAGTGAGCGGGACCCCCTGGGGCAGTACTTC
CDR3: CASSERDPLGQYF

length: 16
V: TRBV27
D: TRBD2
size: -
J: TRBJ2-7
DNA: TGTGCCAGCAGTTTATCGCGGGGGGGCCAGCCCTACGAGCAGTACTTC
CDR3: CASSLSRGGQPYEQYF

length: 12
V: TRBV4-2
D: -
size: -
J: TRBJ2-7
DNA: TGTGCCAGCAGCCAAGATCACCACGAGCAGTACTTC
CDR3: CASSQDHHEQYF

length: 13
V: TRBV28
D: -
size: -
J: TRBJ1-2
DNA: TGTGCCAGCAGTTCACAGGGCGGGTATGGCTACACCTTC
CDR3: CASSSQGGYGYTF

length: 13
V: TRBV4-3
D: -
size: -
J: TRBJ2-3
DNA: TGCGCCAGCAGCCAAGAACTCGCAGATACGCAGTATTTT
CDR3: CASSQELADTQYF

length: 14
V: TRBV4-3
D: -
size: -
J: TRBJ2-3
DNA: TGCGCCAGCAGCCAAGACACGAAGGTCAATACGCAGTATTTT
CDR3: CASSQDTKVNTQYF

length: 15
V: TRBV19
D: TRBD1
size: once
J: TRBJ1-3
DNA: TGTGCCAGTAGTATCGGAGGGGGCCCTGGAAACACCATATATTTT
CDR3: CASSIGGGPGNTIYF

length: 14
V: TRBV7-9
D: -
size: -
J: TRBJ1-4
DNA: TGTGCCAGCAGCTCGCGGGAAACTAATGAAAAACTGTTTTTT
CDR3: CASSSRETNEKLFF

length: 17
V: TRBV11-1
D: -
size: -
J: TRBJ2-6
DNA: TGTGCCAGCAGGATGACGGGAGGGGGCGCTGGGGCCAACGTCCTGACTTTC
CDR3: CASRMTGGGAGANVLTF